This T cell receptor (beta chain) came from a study of CD8 T cells in Susac syndrome. In blood CD8+ and CD4+ T cells, TCR beta underwent sequencing. Relapsing-remitting disease, either stable or active, was present in the multiple sclerosis controls, who were treatment-naive patients. Germline loops: CDR1 MGHRA, CDR2 YSYEKL. The V gene lost 0 bases and the J gene lost 4 bases, with 11 bases spanning the gap. CDR3 size: 15 residues. The RNA, 0.5 to 1 ug, was put through reverse transcription using random hexamers. Coverage of TCR beta CDR3 amplification by immunoSEQ multiplex PCR extended to 54 Vbeta and 13 Jbeta. One entry per CDR3 protein, called by TCRdb with MiXCR from the immunoSEQ multiplex PCR reads. The profile shows about 250,000 distinct CDR3 sequences, around 93% of them singletons.

This chain uses TRBV4-1 with TRBJ2-3; tentatively, D is TRBD1 (6 bases). This TCR derives from a human donor with multiple sclerosis. Sequenced sample: CD4+ T cells from PBMCs. The CDR3 loop reads CASSQDTRQADTQYF. DNA of the CDR3: TGCGCCAGCAGCCAAGATACTAGACAGGCAGATACGCAGTATTTT.